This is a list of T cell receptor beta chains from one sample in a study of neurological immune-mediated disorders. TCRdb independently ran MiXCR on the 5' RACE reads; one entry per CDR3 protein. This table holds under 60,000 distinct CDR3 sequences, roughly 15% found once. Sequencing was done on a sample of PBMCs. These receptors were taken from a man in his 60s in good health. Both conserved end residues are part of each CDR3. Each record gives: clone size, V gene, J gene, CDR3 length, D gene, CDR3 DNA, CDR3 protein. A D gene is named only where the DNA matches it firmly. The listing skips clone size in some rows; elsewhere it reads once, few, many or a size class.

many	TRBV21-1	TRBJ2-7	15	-	TGTGCCAGCAGCAAAGAAGGGACAGTATCTTACGAGCAGTACTTC	CASSKEGTVSYEQYF
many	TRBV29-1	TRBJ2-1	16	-	TGCAGCGCCGGCGACAGAAGAGGTTTCTCCTACAATGAGCAGTTCTTC	CSAGDRRGFSYNEQFF
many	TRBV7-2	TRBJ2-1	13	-	TGTGCCAGCAGCCCCGCCGTCTCCTTAGGGCAGTTCTTC	CASSPAVSLGQFF
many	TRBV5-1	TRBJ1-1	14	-	TGCGCCAGCAGCTTCACAGGGTTGAACACTGAAGCTTTCTTT	CASSFTGLNTEAFF
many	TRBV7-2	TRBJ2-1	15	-	TGTGCCAGCAGCCCTCGTCTCGAGGTCTACAATGAGCAGTTCTTC	CASSPRLEVYNEQFF
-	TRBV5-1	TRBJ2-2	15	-	TGCGCCAGCAGCTTGGGAACAACGAACACCGGGGAGCTGTTTTTT	CASSLGTTNTGELFF
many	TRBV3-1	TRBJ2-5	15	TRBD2	TGTGCCAGCAGCCCCCCGGGACTAGCGGGAGAGACCCAGTACTTC	CASSPPGLAGETQYF
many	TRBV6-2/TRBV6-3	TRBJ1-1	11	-	TGTGCCAGTGTACAGGGCACTGAAGCTTTCTTT	CASVQGTEAFF
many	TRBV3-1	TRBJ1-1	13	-	TGTGCCAGCAGCCCCACCATGGGCACTGAAGCTTTCTTT	CASSPTMGTEAFF
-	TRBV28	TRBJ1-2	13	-	TGTGCCAGCAGTTTGGCCAGTAACTGTGGCTACACCTTC	CASSLASNCGYTF
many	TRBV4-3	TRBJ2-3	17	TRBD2	TGCGCCAGCAGCCAAGATCGTGCGGGAGGGGGCATAGATACGCAGTATTTT	CASSQDRAGGGIDTQYF
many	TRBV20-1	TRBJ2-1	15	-	TGCAGTGCTAACACCTTCGGGGTGCTGAACAATGAGCAGTTCTTC	CSANTFGVLNNEQFF
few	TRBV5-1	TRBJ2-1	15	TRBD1	TGCGCCAGCAGCTTCGGGACAGGGGGTAATAATGAGCAGTTCTTC	CASSFGTGGNNEQFF
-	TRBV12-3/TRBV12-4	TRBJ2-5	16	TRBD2	TGTGCCAGCAGTTTCTTGTTCGGGGGAGGGCAAGAGACCCAGTACTTC	CASSFLFGGGQETQYF
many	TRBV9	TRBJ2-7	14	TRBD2	TGTGCCAGCAGCCCAAGCGGGGCCTCCTACGAGCAGTACTTC	CASSPSGASYEQYF
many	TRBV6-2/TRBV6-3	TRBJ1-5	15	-	TGTGCCAGCAGTAAACCCCGGGACAGCAATCAGCCCCAGCATTTT	CASSKPRDSNQPQHF
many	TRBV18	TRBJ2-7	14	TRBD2	TGTGCCAGCTCACCAGGGACTAGTACCTACGAGCAGTACTTC	CASSPGTSTYEQYF
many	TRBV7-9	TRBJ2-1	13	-	TGTGCCAGCAGCTTTTCTGCATACAATGAGCAGTTCTTC	CASSFSAYNEQFF
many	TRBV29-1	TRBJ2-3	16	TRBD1	TGCAGCGTTGAGGGACAGGGGAGGCCTAGCACAGATACGCAGTATTTT	CSVEGQGRPSTDTQYF
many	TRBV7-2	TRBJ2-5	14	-	TGTGCCAGCAGCCGCCAGGGTGGCGGGGAGACCCAGTACTTC	CASSRQGGGETQYF
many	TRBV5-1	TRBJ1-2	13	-	TGCGCCAGCAGCTGGACCGTCGACTATGGCTACACCTTC	CASSWTVDYGYTF
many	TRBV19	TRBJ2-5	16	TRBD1	TGTGCCAGTAGTATCTCGGGACAGGGGGCACAAGAGACCCAGTACTTC	CASSISGQGAQETQYF
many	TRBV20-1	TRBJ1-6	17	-	TGCAGTGCTAGAGATATTGAACCGAGCTCCTATAATTCACCCCTCCACTTT	CSARDIEPSSYNSPLHF
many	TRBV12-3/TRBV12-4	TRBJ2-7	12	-	TGTGCCAGCAGTTTAGGGGACTACGAGCAGTACTTC	CASSLGDYEQYF
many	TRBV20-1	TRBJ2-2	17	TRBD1	TGCAGTGCTAGAGGTTTTCAGTTCAGGGGGCGCGGCGGGGAGCTGTTTTTT	CSARGFQFRGRGGELFF
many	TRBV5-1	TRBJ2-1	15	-	TGCGCCAGCAGCTTGGAAGGGGTTTCCTACAATGAGCAGTTCTTC	CASSLEGVSYNEQFF
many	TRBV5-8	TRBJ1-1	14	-	TGTGCCAGCAGCTTGCGGCAGCTTAACACTGAAGCTTTCTTT	CASSLRQLNTEAFF
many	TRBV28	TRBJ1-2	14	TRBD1	TGTGCCAGCAGTTTCGAGGACAGGGGTTTGAGCTACACCTTC	CASSFEDRGLSYTF
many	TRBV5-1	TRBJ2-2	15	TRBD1	TGCGCCAGCAGCTTGGGGACAGGGAACACCGGGGAGCTGTTTTTT	CASSLGTGNTGELFF
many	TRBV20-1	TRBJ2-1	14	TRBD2	TGCAGTGCTAGAGGCGGGAGGGAGATCAATGAGCAGTTCTTC	CSARGGREINEQFF
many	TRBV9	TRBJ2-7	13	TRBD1	TGTGCCAGCAGCTCTGGGACAGGGATCGAGCAGTACTTC	CASSSGTGIEQYF
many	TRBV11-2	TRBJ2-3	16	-	TGTGCCAGCAGCTTAGAGCCGGATTCTAGCACAGATACGCAGTATTTT	CASSLEPDSSTDTQYF
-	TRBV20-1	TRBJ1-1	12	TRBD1	TGCAGTGCTTTCCAGGGGGGGGCTGAAGCTTTCTTT	CSAFQGGAEAFF
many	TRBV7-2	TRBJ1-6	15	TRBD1	TGTGCCAGCAGCTTAGCGACAGGGGGGACCGGGGCCCTCCACTTT	CASSLATGGTGALHF
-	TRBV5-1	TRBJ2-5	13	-	TGCGCCAGTAGCGTCTCTGTGGGAGAGACCCAGTACTTC	CASSVSVGETQYF
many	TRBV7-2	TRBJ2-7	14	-	TGTGCCAGCAGCTTAGGGGTTAGGTCCTACGAGCAGTACTTC	CASSLGVRSYEQYF
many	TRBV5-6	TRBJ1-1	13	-	TGTGCCAGCGGACCGGCCCTGAACACTGAAGCTTTCTTT	CASGPALNTEAFF
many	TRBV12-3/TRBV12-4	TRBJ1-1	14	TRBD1	TGTGCCAGCAGAACCGGGACAGCGAACACTGAAGCTTTCTTT	CASRTGTANTEAFF
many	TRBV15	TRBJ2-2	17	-	TGTGCCACCAGCAGAGATTATGGGACACCAAAGACCGGGGAGCTGTTTTTT	CATSRDYGTPKTGELFF
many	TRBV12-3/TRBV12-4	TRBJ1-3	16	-	TGTGCCAGCAGCCAACGGGACGGGGTCTCTGGAAACACCATATATTTT	CASSQRDGVSGNTIYF
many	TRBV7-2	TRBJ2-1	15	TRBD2	TGTGCCAGCAGCCCAAGGGCTAGCGGCTACAATGAGCAGTTCTTC	CASSPRASGYNEQFF
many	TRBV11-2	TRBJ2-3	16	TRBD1	TGTGCCAGCAGCTCTTTCCGAGGACAGGGCACAGATACGCAGTATTTT	CASSSFRGQGTDTQYF
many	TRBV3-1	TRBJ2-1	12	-	TGTGCCAGCAGCCAAGGGCAATTCGAGAAGTTCTTC	CASSQGQFEKFF
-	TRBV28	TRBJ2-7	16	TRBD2	TGTGCCAGCAGCCGAACGACTAGCGGGAGGACCTACGAGCAGTACTTC	CASSRTTSGRTYEQYF
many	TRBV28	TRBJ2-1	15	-	TGTGCCAGCAGTAAGGGGAGACGCTCCTACAATGAGCAGTTCTTC	CASSKGRRSYNEQFF
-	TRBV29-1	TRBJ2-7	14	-	TGCAGCGTTGGGGGGACGCCTAATATCTACGAGCAGTACTTC	CSVGGTPNIYEQYF
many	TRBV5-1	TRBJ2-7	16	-	TGCGCCAGCAGCTTTGCGTTTCCTCGGAGCTCCTACGAGCAGTACTTC	CASSFAFPRSSYEQYF
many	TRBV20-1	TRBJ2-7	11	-	TGCAGTGCTAGAGAGGACGACGAGCAGTACTTC	CSAREDDEQYF
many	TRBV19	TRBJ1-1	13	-	TGTGCCAGTACAAACAGGGTGAACACTGAAGCTTTCTTT	CASTNRVNTEAFF
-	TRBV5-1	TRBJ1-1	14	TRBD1	TGCGCCAGCAGCTCTGGACAGGCGCATATGGAAGCTTTCTTT	CASSSGQAHMEAFF
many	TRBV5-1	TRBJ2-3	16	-	TGCGCCAGCAGCCTGCAGGGATCCCCAAGCACAGATACGCAGTATTTT	CASSLQGSPSTDTQYF
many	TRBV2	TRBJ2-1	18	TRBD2	TGTGTCAGCAGAAGACTAGCGGGAGGTCTAAGCTCCTACAATGAGCAGTTCTTC	CVSRRLAGGLSSYNEQFF
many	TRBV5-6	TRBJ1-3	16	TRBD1	TGTGCCAGCAGCCACAGGGGCCTAAGCTCTGGAAACACCATATATTTT	CASSHRGLSSGNTIYF
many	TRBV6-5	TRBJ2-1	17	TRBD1	TGTGCCAGCAGTTACTCGACCGGGACAGGGGGCCGCGGTGAGCAGTTCTTC	CASSYSTGTGGRGEQFF
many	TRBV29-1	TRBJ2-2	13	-	TGCAGCGCTACAGAGCCGAACACCGGGGAGCTGTTTTTT	CSATEPNTGELFF
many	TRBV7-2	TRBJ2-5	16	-	TGTGCCAGCAGCCCGTGGTCTCAGTGGGAGGCAGAGACCCAGTACTTC	CASSPWSQWEAETQYF
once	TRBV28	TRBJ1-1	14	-	TGTGCCAGCAACATATGGACGGTGAACACTGAAGCTTTCTTT	CASNIWTVNTEAFF
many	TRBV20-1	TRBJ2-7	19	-	TGCAGTGCTAGAGATCAGGGCCCGGGGTCCTTGGGGGACCTCTACGAGCAGTACTTC	CSARDQGPGSLGDLYEQYF